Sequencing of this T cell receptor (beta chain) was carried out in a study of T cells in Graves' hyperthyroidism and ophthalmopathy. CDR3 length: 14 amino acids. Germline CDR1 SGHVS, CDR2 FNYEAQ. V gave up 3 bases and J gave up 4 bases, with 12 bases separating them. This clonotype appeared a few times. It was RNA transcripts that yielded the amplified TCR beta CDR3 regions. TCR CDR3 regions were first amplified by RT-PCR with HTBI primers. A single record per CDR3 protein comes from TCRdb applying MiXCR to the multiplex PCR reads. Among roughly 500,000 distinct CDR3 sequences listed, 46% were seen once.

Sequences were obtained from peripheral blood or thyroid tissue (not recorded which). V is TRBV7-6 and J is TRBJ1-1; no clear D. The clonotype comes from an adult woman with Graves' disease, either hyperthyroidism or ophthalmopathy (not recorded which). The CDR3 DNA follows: TGTGCCAGCAGCTTGGACGGGTGGAGCACTGAAGCTTTCTTT. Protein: CASSLDGWSTEAFF.